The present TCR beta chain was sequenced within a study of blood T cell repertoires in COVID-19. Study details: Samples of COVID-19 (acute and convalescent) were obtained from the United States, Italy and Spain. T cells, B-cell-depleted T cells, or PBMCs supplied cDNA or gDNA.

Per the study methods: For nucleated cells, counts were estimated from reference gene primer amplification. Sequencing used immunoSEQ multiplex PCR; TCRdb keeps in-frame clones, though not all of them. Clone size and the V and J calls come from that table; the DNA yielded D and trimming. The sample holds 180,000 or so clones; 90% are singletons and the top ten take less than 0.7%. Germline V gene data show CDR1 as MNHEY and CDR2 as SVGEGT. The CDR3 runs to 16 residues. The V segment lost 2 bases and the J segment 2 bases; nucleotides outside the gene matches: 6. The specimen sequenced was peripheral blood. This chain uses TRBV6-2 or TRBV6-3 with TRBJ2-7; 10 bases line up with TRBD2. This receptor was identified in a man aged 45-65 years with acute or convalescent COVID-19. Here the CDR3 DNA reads TGTGCCAGCAGTTACACAACTAGCGGGATAGCCTACGAGCAGTACTTC. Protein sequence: CASSYTTSGIAYEQYF.